The subject of this entry is one T cell receptor beta chain. This clonotype came up many times. There is no known antigen for this receptor. No much larger clonotype is one base removed from it; base qualities were not supplied. The data are from a study of T cells in Graves' hyperthyroidism and ophthalmopathy (dated by TCRdb to about 2019). Regarding the complete study: Peripheral blood samples were taken at initial diagnosis, before any treatment was given. To identify distinguishing TCR V-J signatures, a discovery cohort of 90 to 100 patients was used, comprising some 45 with Graves' ophthalmopathy and 57 with stable Graves' hyperthyroidism. Whether ophthalmopathy could be predicted prospectively was tested in an independent validation cohort made up of roughly 19 hyperthyroidism patients plus 17 patients who later progressed to ophthalmopathy. The 75 to 100 discovery patients were randomly split 7:3 into training and test sets. Thyroid tissue and blood T-cell repertoires from about six Graves' hyperthyroidism patients were also compared in the study. After sampling, hyperthyroidism patients received methimazole starting at 30 mg daily, and ophthalmopathy patients received high-dose intravenous methylprednisolone. The paper describes TCR Vbeta CDR3 sequencing of 120 to 150 peripheral blood samples, made up of 43 ophthalmopathy patients, 70 to 75 hyperthyroidism patients and 17 progressor patients.

Graves' hyperthyroidism was defined as stable when no progression to ophthalmopathy occurred over 18 months of follow-up. Hyperthyroidism patients were aged 18 to 65 years and newly diagnosed, with disease duration of less than 2 months. The study excluded patients with uncontrolled infections, other autoimmune diseases, pregnancy or lactation. Diagnoses were established on the basis of clinical symptoms, serum thyroxine and TRAb, thyroid ultrasound, and orbital computed tomography. PBMCs were separated from 7.5 to 10 ml of fresh peripheral blood using Ficoll-Paque density gradient centrifugation. Total RNA was extracted using Trizol reagent, and RNA quality was assessed on an Agilent 2100 Bioanalyzer. What the research found in general, with its limitations: Most expanded thyroid clonotypes (frequency above 0.001) were also found in blood, which suggests that blood repertoires may mirror thyroid immune responses. In validation, progression to ophthalmopathy was predicted by the model with nearly 71% sensitivity and 72.22% specificity, a median of about 6.8 months before onset. No statistical method was used to fix the sample size in advance, and group allocation was not hidden from the investigators. In cross-validation, a model built on a 13 V-J signature told ophthalmopathy apart from stable hyperthyroidism with 87.88% sensitivity and approximately 84% specificity, and in testing the same model reached 80%/75%.

The TCR beta CDR3 regions were amplified from RNA transcripts. The TCR CDR3 was subjected to a first round of RT-PCR using the HTBI primer set and the Qiagen OneStep RT-PCR kit. Libraries were constructed in a second round of multiplex PCR, after which size selection and purification were performed. Sequencing of the libraries was done on an Illumina HiSeq2000 using paired-end 100 bp reads. The study's processing was this. SOAPnuke was used to process the raw data, removing reads that contained adapters or uncalled bases, had a mean Phred below 15, or lacked an exact match to the constant primer or identifier. COPE v1.2.5 was used to merge high-quality paired reads, and clonotypes were defined as unique nucleotide sequences. MiTCR v1.1 was used to align clonotypes to the IMGT TRBV, TRBD and TRBJ reference segments. Only V-J combinations with frequency above 0.0001, covering about 99% of repertoires, were analysed. A TCS score was defined as the ratio of F50 (clonal expansion) to E x V (chaos), with BLOSUM62-based TCRdist applied between CDR3 peptides within each V-J. Welch's t-statistics and random forest reduced fewer than 600 V-J features to fewer than 15, which were used in a naive Bayes classifier (R e1071). The raw public data were reprocessed by TCRdb itself: fastp quality trimming at Q25, MiXCR clonotype calling, in-frame beta chains only. For every CDR3 protein sequence, its rows merge into one entry that carries the most common genes and DNA. TCRdb's processing, not the authors' own work, is the source of the V and J calls. The sample records about 400,000 distinct CDR3 sequences, roughly 13% of which are singletons. Clones ranked in the top ten supply about 5% of the sample.

V loses 0 bases, J loses 7 bases, and the germline ends lie 12 bases apart. The CDR3 measures 14 amino acids from cysteine to phenylalanine. CDR3 DNA is the only sequence kept; it has 42 bases, read in frame from the first base. The rearrangement joined TRBV12-3 or TRBV12-4 to TRBJ2-5; the D gene cannot be named for sure. The TCR comes from a woman between 18 and 30 years old with Graves' hyperthyroidism. Sequencing input: blood. The CDR3 loop reads CASSLAPSGVTQYF. The bases are TGTGCCAGCAGTTTAGCCCCGTCGGGTGTGACCCAGTACTTC.